At least ten counts were recorded for the clone carrying this T cell receptor (beta chain). Its antigen remains unidentified. These data originate in a study of T cells after yellow fever vaccination. Study results and limitations: It was the secondary response that reached its peak faster, day 5 versus 15, but it was weaker.

CDR1 and CDR2 from the germline V gene are SQVTM and ANQGSEA. The CDR3 has 14 amino acids. Trimming took off 7 bases at V and 1 base at J, with 16 bases between the two ends. TCRdb used MiXCR to reprocess the 5' RACE reads, holding one entry per CDR3 protein. The table records approximately 150,000 distinct CDR3 sequences, approximately 6.2% of them present only once. The chain employs TRBV29-1 and TRBJ1-1; D uncertain. The source material was CD4+ T cells sorted from PBMCs, sampled on the day of the first yellow fever vaccination. The TCR was taken from a man aged 18 to 35 who received the YFV17D yellow fever vaccine. The chain's CDR3 is CSATLFGENTEAFF. The CDR3 DNA reads TGCAGCGCTACCCTTTTTGGCGAGAACACTGAAGCTTTCTTT.